This TCR beta chain was identified in a study of T-cell reconstitution after alpha-beta-depleted transplantation in children. The study's findings and limits: Fresh T-cell production supplied most of the T-cell counts and diversity seen one year after transplant. Where some patients showed high TCRbeta diversity at day 60, it came from recipient T cells and thymic progenitors that had survived. After transplant, at about two months, alpha-beta T cells were reportedly derived from several hundred expanded graft clones.

Unique molecular identifiers tagged the TCRbeta library. Via MiXCR, TCRdb re-called the PCR reads, giving one row per CDR3 protein. The sample consists of some 150,000 distinct CDR3 sequences, more than 8% of them appearing once. Many counts were recorded for this clonotype. As yet, its antigen is unknown. Germline V CDR1 and CDR2: SGHDT, YYEEEE. The CDR3 is 12 residues long. With 0 bases removed from V and 2 bases from J, the gap between germline ends came to 3 bases. The input for sequencing was PBMCs, mostly from graft donor cells, taken 180 days after TCRalphabeta/CD19-depleted stem cell transplant. This chain uses TRBV5-6 with TRBJ2-7; no definite D call. This TCR derives from a female patient between 2 and 15 years old who had a stem cell transplant for congenital amegakaryocytic thrombocytopenia, so the T cells may come from the graft donor. The DNA of the CDR3 is TGTGCCAGCAGCTTGGATACCTACGAGCAGTACTTC. As protein: CASSLDTYEQYF.